The 3 T cell receptor beta chains below all came from one sample that was sequenced in a study of pediatric ulcerative colitis. During colonoscopy, one to two rectal pinch biopsies were collected. Profiling relied on immunoSEQ multiplex PCR, and the TCRdb table lists in-frame clones only, not all of them. The profile covers some 25,000 clones, with 65% to 80% appearing a single time and over 6.5% taken by the ten largest. The sequenced sample was gut tissue. The receptors here all came from a boy aged 5-17 years with severe ulcerative colitis.

This rearrangement joins TRBV14 to TRBJ2-1; TRBD2 matches at 14 bases. Germline lookup yields CDR1 SGHDN and CDR2 FVKESK. This CDR3 region has 17 residues. V dropped 4 bases and J dropped 7; count of bases not matched to a gene: 9. The CDR3, as DNA: TGTGCCAGCAGCCCTCCGGGACTAGCGGGAGTATTGAATGAGCAGTTCTTC. It codes for CASSPPGLAGVLNEQFF.

By proportion, this clone is medium-sized. The genes are TRBV19 and TRBJ1-2; TRBD1 agrees at 7 bases. The CDR3 has 14 residues. Germline V gives CDR1 LNHDA, CDR2 SQIVND (reference sequence). Unmatched junction bases numbered 6, after V lost 5 bases and J lost 3 bases. The DNA for the CDR3 is TGTGCCAGTAGTGGGGGGGACAGTTACTATGGCTACACCTTC. This encodes CASSGGDSYYGYTF.

V usage is TRBV6-5 and J usage is TRBJ2-3, with D unclear. This CDR3 comprises 15 residues. Germline loops: CDR1 MNHEY, CDR2 SVGAGI. Trimming cost V 0 bases and J 0 bases, with 7 bases left between them. CDR3 sequence: CASSYSGDSTDTQYF. The CDR3 coding sequence is TGTGCCAGCAGTTACTCTGGGGATAGCACAGATACGCAGTATTTT.